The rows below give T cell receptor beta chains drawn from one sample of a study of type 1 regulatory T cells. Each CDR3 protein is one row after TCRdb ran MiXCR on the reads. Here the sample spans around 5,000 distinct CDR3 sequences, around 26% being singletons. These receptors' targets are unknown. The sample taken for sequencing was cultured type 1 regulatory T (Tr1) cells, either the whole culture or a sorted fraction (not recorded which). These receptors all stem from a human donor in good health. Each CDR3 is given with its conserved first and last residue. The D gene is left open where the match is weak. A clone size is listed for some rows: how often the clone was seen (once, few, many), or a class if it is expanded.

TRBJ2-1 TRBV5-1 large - TGCGCCAGCAGCAGTCAACCGGGATTAAACAATGAGCAGTTCTTC CASSSQPGLNNEQFF
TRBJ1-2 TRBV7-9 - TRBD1 TGTGCCAGCAGCTTACTGACAGGGGGCCTTAACTATGGCTACACCTTC CASSLLTGGLNYGYTF
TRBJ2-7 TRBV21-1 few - TGTGCCAGCAGCCACTCATCCCTAGGGACGGGCTCCTACGAGCAGTACTTC CASSHSSLGTGSYEQYF
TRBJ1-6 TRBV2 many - TGTGCCAGCAAGTTCCAGGGGTATTCACCCCTCCACTTT CASKFQGYSPLHF
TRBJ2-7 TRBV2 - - TGTGCCAGCAGTGCCTACCAAATCGGGGAGCAGTACTTC CASSAYQIGEQYF
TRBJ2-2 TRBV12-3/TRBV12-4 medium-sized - TGTGCCAGCCGGTTTCAGGGTAACACCGGGGAGCTGTTTTTT CASRFQGNTGELFF
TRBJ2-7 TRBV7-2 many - TGTGCCAGCAGCTCCGCTAGCGACCCGGTCTACGAGCAGTACTTC CASSSASDPVYEQYF
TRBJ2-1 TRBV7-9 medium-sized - TGTGCCAGCAGCTTACTGGGTTACAATGAGCAGTTCTTC CASSLLGYNEQFF
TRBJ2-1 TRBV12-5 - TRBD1 TGTGCTAGTGTTCGGCAGGGGGTAGGGGATGAGCAGTTCTTC CASVRQGVGDEQFF
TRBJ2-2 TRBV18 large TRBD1 TGTGCCAGCTCACTGGACAGGGGCGACACCGGGGAGCTGTTTTTT CASSLDRGDTGELFF
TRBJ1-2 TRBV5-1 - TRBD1 TGCGCCAGCAGCTCGGGACAGGGAAATTCGCTTTACTATGGCTACACCTTC CASSSGQGNSLYYGYTF
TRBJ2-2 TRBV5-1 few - TGCGCCAGCAGCTTAACGGTATTAGGGACGAACACCGGGGAGCTGTTTTTT CASSLTVLGTNTGELFF
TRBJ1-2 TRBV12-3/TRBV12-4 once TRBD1 TGTGCCAGCAGTTTAGGGACAGGGGGTTGGATCTATGGCTACACCTTC CASSLGTGGWIYGYTF
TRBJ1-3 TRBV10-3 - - TGTGCCATCAGCGAAAGGGCTCGAGGAAACACCATATATTTT CAISERARGNTIYF
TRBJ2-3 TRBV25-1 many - TGTGCCAGCAGCCAGAGAGCTAGCACAGATACGCAGTATTTT CASSQRASTDTQYF
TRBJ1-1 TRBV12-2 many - TGTGCAAGTCGCCGTACGGTGTGGGACAGGGGTCGGAACACTGAAGCTTTCTTT CASRRTVWDRGRNTEAFF
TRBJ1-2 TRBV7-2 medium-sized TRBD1 TGTGCCAGCAGCTTGGGACAGGGGGCGTCGAGTAGTGGCTACACCTTC CASSLGQGASSSGYTF
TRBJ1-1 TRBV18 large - TGTGCCAGCTCACCGGGGAGCGTGAACACTGAAGCTTTCTTT CASSPGSVNTEAFF
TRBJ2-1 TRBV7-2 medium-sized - TGTGCCAGCAGCCCTACTAGAATTTACAATGAGCAGTTCTTC CASSPTRIYNEQFF
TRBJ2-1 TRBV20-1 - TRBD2 TGCAGTGCTAGAGTGAGACGGGGGGGGGGTAGGACGAGCTCCTACAATGAGCAGTTCTTC CSARVRRGGGRTSSYNEQFF
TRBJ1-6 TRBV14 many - TGTGCCAGCAGCCAACAGGGCTATTCACCCCTCCACTTT CASSQQGYSPLHF
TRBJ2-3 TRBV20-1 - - TGCAGTGCTATCAACAGGCTCACAGATACGCAGTATTTT CSAINRLTDTQYF
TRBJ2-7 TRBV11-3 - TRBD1 TGTGCCAGCAGCTTAGAGAGGACAGGGGGCTCCTACGAGCAGTACTTC CASSLERTGGSYEQYF
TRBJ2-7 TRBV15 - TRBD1 TGTGCCACCAGCAGAGGACAGGGGGTATACAAGCAGTACTTC CATSRGQGVYKQYF
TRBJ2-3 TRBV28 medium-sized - TGTGCCAGCAGTTTAATGGCGACTACAGATACGCAGTATTTT CASSLMATTDTQYF
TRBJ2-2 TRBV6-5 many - TGTGCCAGCAGAGGGGCGGGGAGCACCGGGGAGCTGTTTTTT CASRGAGSTGELFF
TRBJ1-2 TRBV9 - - TGTGCCAGCAGCGCTAGGGGAAAAGAGGGCTACACCTTC CASSARGKEGYTF
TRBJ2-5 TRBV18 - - TGTGCCAGCTCACCACGCCAAATCCAAGAGACCCAGTACTTC CASSPRQIQETQYF